The rows below give T cell receptor beta chains drawn from one sample of a study of shared clonotypes between healthy human individuals. The assay was immunoSEQ multiplex PCR, and TCRdb's table has in-frame clones only and misses some. The data show about 2 million clones, with roughly 95% seen just once and under 0.15% held by the top ten. The specimen sequenced was naive CD4+ T cells sorted from blood. The receptors stem from a man aged 18 to 30 in good health. The CDR3 runs from the conserved cysteine through the conserved F or W. A D gene is named only where the DNA matches it firmly. Rows give clone size only sometimes, using once, few, many, or a class for an expanded clone.

v_call: TRBV29-1; j_call: TRBJ2-3; clone_size: NA; d_call: NA; cdr3_nt: TGCAGCGTTGGTCTCCCAGGCACAGATACGCAGTATTTT; cdr3_aa: CSVGLPGTDTQYF
v_call: TRBV7-8; j_call: TRBJ2-1; clone_size: NA; d_call: TRBD2; cdr3_nt: TGTGCCAGCCGCGATAGCGGGGGGGGATACAATGAGCAGTTCTTC; cdr3_aa: CASRDSGGGYNEQFF
v_call: TRBV7-6; j_call: TRBJ1-5; clone_size: NA; d_call: NA; cdr3_nt: TGTGCCAGCAGCTTAGTGGGGAATCAGCCCCAGCATTTT; cdr3_aa: CASSLVGNQPQHF
v_call: TRBV5-6; j_call: TRBJ2-1; clone_size: NA; d_call: NA; cdr3_nt: TGTGCCAGCAACCGGGGTAGACGCGATGAGCAGTTCTTC; cdr3_aa: CASNRGRRDEQFF
v_call: TRBV6-5; j_call: TRBJ2-2; clone_size: NA; d_call: NA; cdr3_nt: TGTGCCAGCAGGAGAAGGGCGGACACCGGGGAGCTGTTTTTT; cdr3_aa: CASRRRADTGELFF
v_call: TRBV18; j_call: TRBJ2-3; clone_size: NA; d_call: TRBD2; cdr3_nt: TGTGCCAGCTCGTTGACTAGCGGGTACACAGATACGCAGTATTTT; cdr3_aa: CASSLTSGYTDTQYF
v_call: TRBV27; j_call: TRBJ2-7; clone_size: NA; d_call: NA; cdr3_nt: TGTGCCAGCAGTGTCGGTACTGGACGCCCTCTCGAGCAGTACTTC; cdr3_aa: CASSVGTGRPLEQYF
v_call: TRBV27; j_call: TRBJ2-2; clone_size: once; d_call: TRBD1; cdr3_nt: TGTGCCAGCAGCAAAGGACAGGGGGTCTCCGGGGAGCTGTTTTTT; cdr3_aa: CASSKGQGVSGELFF
v_call: TRBV27; j_call: TRBJ2-5; clone_size: NA; d_call: TRBD2; cdr3_nt: TGTGCCAGCAGTCCTCTCCAAGCGGGGGGCCAAGAGACCCAGTACTTC; cdr3_aa: CASSPLQAGGQETQYF
v_call: TRBV25-1; j_call: TRBJ2-7; clone_size: NA; d_call: NA; cdr3_nt: TGTGCCAGCAGTGAACCCTCGGGACAAAATATCGGGCAGTACTTC; cdr3_aa: CASSEPSGQNIGQYF
v_call: TRBV27; j_call: TRBJ1-2; clone_size: NA; d_call: TRBD1; cdr3_nt: TGTGCCAGCAGTTTTGGACAGGGGAAGGGCTACACCTTC; cdr3_aa: CASSFGQGKGYTF
v_call: TRBV5-1; j_call: TRBJ2-6; clone_size: NA; d_call: NA; cdr3_nt: TGCGCCAGCAGCGTAGTAGGTATTGGGGCCAACGTCCTGACTTTC; cdr3_aa: CASSVVGIGANVLTF
v_call: TRBV12-5; j_call: TRBJ1-1; clone_size: NA; d_call: TRBD1; cdr3_nt: TGTGCTAGTGGCGCACAGGGGGACCCGAACACTGAAGCTTTCTTT; cdr3_aa: CASGAQGDPNTEAFF
v_call: TRBV2; j_call: TRBJ1-3; clone_size: NA; d_call: TRBD1; cdr3_nt: TGTGCCAGCAGCCAGGACAGGGGCAACACCATATATTTT; cdr3_aa: CASSQDRGNTIYF
v_call: TRBV4-2; j_call: TRBJ1-1; clone_size: NA; d_call: NA; cdr3_nt: TGTGCCAGCAGCCAAGAGGGCGGCGGGGGCACTGAAGCTTTCTTT; cdr3_aa: CASSQEGGGGTEAFF
v_call: TRBV2; j_call: TRBJ2-7; clone_size: NA; d_call: TRBD2; cdr3_nt: TGTGCCAGCAGTGGACGGACTAGCGGGGGGTACGAGCAATACTTC; cdr3_aa: CASSGRTSGGYEQYF
v_call: TRBV2; j_call: TRBJ2-7; clone_size: NA; d_call: NA; cdr3_nt: TGTGCCAGCATAAGGGGAGGAGATCGGTACGAGCAGTACTTC; cdr3_aa: CASIRGGDRYEQYF
v_call: TRBV29-1; j_call: TRBJ2-7; clone_size: NA; d_call: NA; cdr3_nt: TGCAGCGTTGCCCCCCAGGAGGGCTACGAGCAGTACTTC; cdr3_aa: CSVAPQEGYEQYF
v_call: TRBV2; j_call: TRBJ1-1; clone_size: NA; d_call: TRBD1; cdr3_nt: TGTGCCAGCAGACGACAGGGCCCAAAGGCTTTCTTT; cdr3_aa: CASRRQGPKAFF
v_call: TRBV7-9; j_call: TRBJ1-1; clone_size: NA; d_call: NA; cdr3_nt: TGTGCCAGCAGCTTAACGACGGCTAACACTGAAGCTTTCTTT; cdr3_aa: CASSLTTANTEAFF
v_call: TRBV2; j_call: TRBJ1-1; clone_size: NA; d_call: NA; cdr3_nt: TGTGCCAGCAGTGAAGAGGTCCGAATCGAAGCTTTCTTT; cdr3_aa: CASSEEVRIEAFF
v_call: TRBV5-1; j_call: TRBJ2-7; clone_size: NA; d_call: NA; cdr3_nt: TGCGCCAGCAGCTCTCAGGGTACAGGGACCTACGAGCAGTACTTC; cdr3_aa: CASSSQGTGTYEQYF
v_call: TRBV7-2; j_call: TRBJ2-7; clone_size: NA; d_call: TRBD1; cdr3_nt: TGTGCCAGCAGCTTAATGGACAGGTCCTACGAGCAGTACTTC; cdr3_aa: CASSLMDRSYEQYF
v_call: TRBV7-2; j_call: TRBJ1-2; clone_size: NA; d_call: NA; cdr3_nt: TGTGCCAGCAGTCGGGGGGACCGCTATGGCTACACCTTC; cdr3_aa: CASSRGDRYGYTF
v_call: TRBV5-1; j_call: TRBJ1-4; clone_size: once; d_call: TRBD1; cdr3_nt: TGCGCCAGCAGTTCTCAGGGGGCGAGGGATGAAAAACTGTTTTTT; cdr3_aa: CASSSQGARDEKLFF
v_call: TRBV2; j_call: TRBJ2-3; clone_size: NA; d_call: TRBD1; cdr3_nt: TGTGCCAGCAGTGGGGGGGACAGGGCGGATACGCAGTATTTT; cdr3_aa: CASSGGDRADTQYF
v_call: TRBV5-1; j_call: TRBJ2-7; clone_size: NA; d_call: NA; cdr3_nt: TGCGCCAGCAGCTTCAGCGCGACGTACGAGCAGTACTTC; cdr3_aa: CASSFSATYEQYF
v_call: TRBV18; j_call: TRBJ1-6; clone_size: NA; d_call: TRBD1; cdr3_nt: TGTGCCAGCTCACCTCCGGGACAGGGGTCTTCACCCCTCCACTTT; cdr3_aa: CASSPPGQGSSPLHF
v_call: TRBV18; j_call: TRBJ2-7; clone_size: NA; d_call: NA; cdr3_nt: TGTGCCAGCTCGCCCGCACCGTCCTACGAGCAGTACTTC; cdr3_aa: CASSPAPSYEQYF
v_call: TRBV30; j_call: TRBJ2-7; clone_size: NA; d_call: NA; cdr3_nt: TGTGCCTGGACGGAGACTCGGGGGGAGCAGTACTTC; cdr3_aa: CAWTETRGEQYF
v_call: TRBV19; j_call: TRBJ2-7; clone_size: NA; d_call: NA; cdr3_nt: TGTGCCAGTAGTATAGAACACGGACAGACCTACGAGCAGTACTTC; cdr3_aa: CASSIEHGQTYEQYF
v_call: TRBV7-9; j_call: TRBJ2-7; clone_size: NA; d_call: NA; cdr3_nt: TGTGCCAGCAGCTTAGGACAGCACTACGAGCAGTACTTC; cdr3_aa: CASSLGQHYEQYF
v_call: TRBV28; j_call: TRBJ1-4; clone_size: NA; d_call: TRBD1; cdr3_nt: TGTGCCAGCAGTTTAGGGACAGGGGGAGGTGAAAAACTGTTTTTT; cdr3_aa: CASSLGTGGGEKLFF
v_call: TRBV30; j_call: TRBJ2-7; clone_size: many; d_call: NA; cdr3_nt: TGTGCCTGGAGCCCCGGGACCGAGCAGTACTTC; cdr3_aa: CAWSPGTEQYF
v_call: TRBV18; j_call: TRBJ2-7; clone_size: once; d_call: TRBD1; cdr3_nt: TGTGCCAGCTCACGCCAGGGGGCCGAGCAGTACTTC; cdr3_aa: CASSRQGAEQYF
v_call: TRBV6-5; j_call: TRBJ2-5; clone_size: NA; d_call: NA; cdr3_nt: TGTGCCAGCAGCCCGGGTGGGGAGACCCAGTACTTC; cdr3_aa: CASSPGGETQYF
v_call: TRBV11-2; j_call: TRBJ2-6; clone_size: NA; d_call: NA; cdr3_nt: TGTGCCAGCAGCTTTGCCGGGGGGGCCAACGTCCTGACTTTC; cdr3_aa: CASSFAGGANVLTF
v_call: TRBV15; j_call: TRBJ2-6; clone_size: NA; d_call: TRBD1; cdr3_nt: TGTGCCACCAGCAGAGTGAGTCGTGGACAGGCCGTCTCTGGGGCCAACGTCCTGACTTTC; cdr3_aa: CATSRVSRGQAVSGANVLTF
v_call: TRBV11-3; j_call: TRBJ2-2; clone_size: NA; d_call: TRBD1; cdr3_nt: TGTGCCAGCAGCATGGGACAGCCGAACACCGGGGAGCTGTTTTTT; cdr3_aa: CASSMGQPNTGELFF
v_call: TRBV29-1; j_call: TRBJ1-5; clone_size: NA; d_call: NA; cdr3_nt: TGCAGCGTTGTAGATTTTCAGCCCCAGCATTTT; cdr3_aa: CSVVDFQPQHF
v_call: TRBV7-9; j_call: TRBJ2-5; clone_size: NA; d_call: NA; cdr3_nt: TGTGCCAGCAGCTTAAGGACAGTACAAGAGACGTCCCAGTACTTC; cdr3_aa: CASSLRTVQETSQYF
v_call: TRBV6-5; j_call: TRBJ1-6; clone_size: NA; d_call: NA; cdr3_nt: TGTGCCAGCAGTTTATCGGGGGGGGAAAATTCACCCCTCCACTTT; cdr3_aa: CASSLSGGENSPLHF
v_call: TRBV6-5; j_call: TRBJ1-1; clone_size: NA; d_call: NA; cdr3_nt: TGTGCCAGCAGCACCAGGGGCAAGAACACTGAAGCTTTCTTT; cdr3_aa: CASSTRGKNTEAFF